A selection of T cell receptor beta chains follows, all from one sample in a study of T cells expressing NK-cell markers. TCRdb reworked the 5' RACE reads into one entry per CDR3 protein, no DNA. Recorded for this sample: 550,000 to 600,000 distinct CDR3 sequences. The specimen sequenced was blood T cells: a sorted CD56 or NKG2C T cell subset, CD4+ or CD8+ T cells, or bulk PBMC T cells (not recorded which). The receptors were sampled from a man aged 18 to 29 in good health. The CDR3 runs from the conserved cysteine through the conserved F or W. Fields, in order: V gene, J gene, CDR3 length, CDR3 protein.

TRBV4-1	TRBJ2-3	17	CASSRGLAGETTDTQYF
TRBV24-1	TRBJ2-5	16	CATSDGGIGLQETQYF
TRBV7-2	TRBJ1-2	16	CASTRDRGRSNYGYTF
TRBV7-9	TRBJ2-5	13	CASSLLIGETQYF
TRBV20-1	TRBJ2-2	17	CSATGTMMGTATGELFF
TRBV5-1	TRBJ2-2	15	CASSLPPNPPGELFF
TRBV7-9	TRBJ1-3	11	CASSLLDTIYF
TRBV29-1	TRBJ1-1	13	CSVEGAEVTEAFF
TRBV28	TRBJ2-1	14	CASNQPGSYNEQFF
TRBV11-2	TRBJ2-5	18	CASSLGLRRGTIQETQYF
TRBV6-5	TRBJ1-2	15	CASRLHRESNYGYTF
TRBV29-1	TRBJ2-3	13	CSARLGSISTQYF
TRBV4-2	TRBJ2-1	16	CASSQESGRALNEQFF
TRBV5-1	TRBJ2-1	16	CASSQPGLAGYNEQFF
TRBV21-1	TRBJ2-3	19	CASSKGRTSGRFGTDTQYF
TRBV10-3	TRBJ1-1	14	CAIRGDLRRGEAFF
TRBV20-1	TRBJ2-2	11	CSAQATGELFF
TRBV9	TRBJ1-2	13	CASSVVQALGYTF
TRBV6-5	TRBJ2-2	17	CASSYRGLAGGTGELFF
TRBV7-2	TRBJ2-2	15	CASSGGTSGFWELFF
TRBV7-2	TRBJ2-4	16	CASSLAGRVAKNIQYF
TRBV7-3	TRBJ2-2	16	CASSLRTSGVTGELFF
TRBV11-3	TRBJ2-2	16	CASSFLGWRNTGELFF
TRBV12-3/TRBV12-4	TRBJ2-2	17	CATSNSGQAPGTGELFF
TRBV7-2	TRBJ2-3	14	CASSPISVREGGYF
TRBV5-1	TRBJ2-5	13	CASSGFGQETQYF
TRBV30	TRBJ2-1	15	CAWSEGTALYNEQFF
TRBV7-2	TRBJ2-1	13	CASLRENYNEQFF
TRBV5-6	TRBJ1-5	13	CASSSRGVEPQHF
TRBV4-2	TRBJ2-7	15	CASRLEVAGAYEQYF
TRBV12-3/TRBV12-4	TRBJ1-1	16	CASSFSFGYQSTEAFF
TRBV11-2	TRBJ2-2	21	CASSLDQGKGLWTRSSGELFF
TRBV15	TRBJ2-1	15	CATSRSLETWDEQFF
TRBV29-1	TRBJ2-1	16	CSVLNPGQGGINEQFF
TRBV5-1	TRBJ2-2	16	CASSLALASYTGELFF
TRBV12-3/TRBV12-4	TRBJ1-2	12	CASRPQNYGYTF
TRBV12-3/TRBV12-4	TRBJ2-1	14	CASWDRSSYNEQFF
TRBV11-2	TRBJ2-2	16	CASSLEGSGRGGELFF
TRBV24-1	TRBJ2-1	17	CATSDMGLAGAGNEQFF
TRBV29-1	TRBJ2-4	13	CSVEEGWQNIQYF
TRBV5-6	TRBJ2-6	18	CASSLVGQGHSGANVLTF
TRBV7-9	TRBJ2-3	13	CASSSHALYTQYF
TRBV29-1	TRBJ2-7	14	CSLGVVAGGNEQYF
TRBV7-8	TRBJ2-1	16	CASSLRLAETNNEQFF
TRBV6-1	TRBJ2-3	16	CASSSTGGARTDTQYF
TRBV19	TRBJ2-1	12	CASSTQGTEQFF
TRBV12-3/TRBV12-4	TRBJ2-1	16	CASSLGGEVFYNEQFF
TRBV24-1	TRBJ1-2	15	CATSEPGLNDVRYTF
TRBV4-2	TRBJ2-7	13	CASRGPQSYEQYF